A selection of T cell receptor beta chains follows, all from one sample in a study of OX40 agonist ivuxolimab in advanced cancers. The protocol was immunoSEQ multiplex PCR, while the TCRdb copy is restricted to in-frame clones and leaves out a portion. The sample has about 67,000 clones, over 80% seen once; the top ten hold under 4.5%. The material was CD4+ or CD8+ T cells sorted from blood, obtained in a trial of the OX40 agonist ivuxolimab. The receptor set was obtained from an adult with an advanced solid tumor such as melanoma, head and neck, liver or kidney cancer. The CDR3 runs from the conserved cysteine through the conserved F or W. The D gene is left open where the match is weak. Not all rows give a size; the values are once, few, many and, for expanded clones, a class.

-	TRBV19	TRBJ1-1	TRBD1	CASSGGTGTNKNTEAFF	TGTGCCAGTAGTGGCGGGACAGGAACTAATAAGAACACTGAAGCTTTCTTT
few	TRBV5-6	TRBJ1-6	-	CASSSDGGSPLHF	TGTGCCAGCAGCTCGGACGGTGGTTCACCCCTCCACTTT
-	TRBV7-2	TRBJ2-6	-	CASSLTGSSGANVLTF	TGTGCCAGCAGCTTAACAGGGTCTTCTGGGGCCAACGTCCTGACTTTC
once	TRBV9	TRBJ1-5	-	CASSRGWNSNQPQHF	TGTGCCAGCAGCCGCGGCTGGAATAGCAATCAGCCCCAGCATTTT
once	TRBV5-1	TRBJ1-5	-	CASSSPPRQKSNQPQHF	TGCGCCAGCAGCTCCCCACCTCGACAGAAAAGCAATCAGCCCCAGCATTTT
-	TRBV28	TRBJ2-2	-	CASSRRLQGTGELFF	TGTGCCAGCAGCCGACGTCTTCAGGGAACCGGGGAGCTGTTTTTT
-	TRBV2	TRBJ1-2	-	CASSEQGNYGYTF	TGTGCCAGCAGTGAACAGGGGAACTATGGCTACACCTTC
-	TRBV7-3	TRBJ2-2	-	CASSLRSGDTGELFF	TGTGCCAGCAGCTTAAGGTCAGGGGACACCGGGGAGCTGTTTTTT
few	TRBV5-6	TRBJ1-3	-	CASSLSGNTIYF	TGTGCCAGCAGCTTGTCTGGAAACACCATATATTTT
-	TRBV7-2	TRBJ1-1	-	CATGGQMNTEAFF	TGTGCCACGGGGGGCCAGATGAACACTGAAGCTTTCTTT
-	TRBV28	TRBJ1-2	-	CASSLTGYGYTF	TGTGCCAGCAGTTTAACGGGCTATGGCTACACCTTC
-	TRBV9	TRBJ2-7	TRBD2	CASSPIPGLVGGEQYF	TGTGCCAGCAGCCCCATCCCCGGACTAGTCGGGGGCGAGCAGTACTTC
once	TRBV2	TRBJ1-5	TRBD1	CASSSGQGSNQPQHF	TGTGCCAGCAGTTCCGGACAGGGGAGCAATCAGCCCCAGCATTTT
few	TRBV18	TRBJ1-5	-	CASSPGGTLDQPQHF	TGTGCCAGCTCACCAGGGGGTACGCTAGATCAGCCCCAGCATTTT
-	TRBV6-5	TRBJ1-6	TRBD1	CATGTVNSPLHF	TGTGCCACAGGGACAGTTAATTCACCCCTCCACTTT
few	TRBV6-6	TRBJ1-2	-	CASSPPKGLGTF	TGTGCCAGCAGTCCTCCCAAGGGTTTAGGGACCTTC
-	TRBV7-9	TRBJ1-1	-	CASSLGFNRNTEAFF	TGTGCCAGCAGCTTAGGGTTCAATCGGAACACTGAAGCTTTCTTT
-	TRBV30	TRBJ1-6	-	CAWSVRLSSYNSPLHF	TGTGCCTGGAGTGTACGTCTGAGCTCCTATAATTCACCCCTCCACTTT
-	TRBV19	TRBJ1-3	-	CASAADRAGNTIYF	TGTGCCAGTGCTGCGGACAGAGCTGGAAACACCATATATTTT
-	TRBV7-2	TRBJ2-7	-	CASSLAWTTEYEQYF	TGTGCCAGCAGCTTAGCGTGGACTACGGAATACGAGCAGTACTTC
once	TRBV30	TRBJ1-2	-	CAWSVSSIGYGYTF	TGTGCCTGGAGTGTATCCAGTATCGGCTATGGCTACACCTTC
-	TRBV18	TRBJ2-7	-	CASSPPGAAEQYF	TGTGCCAGCTCACCACCTGGGGCTGCGGAGCAGTACTTC
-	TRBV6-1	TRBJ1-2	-	CASRAPVTGRGGYTF	TGTGCCAGCAGAGCACCGGTCACAGGGCGAGGTGGCTACACCTTC
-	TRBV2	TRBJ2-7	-	CASSEIGAGPREQYF	TGTGCCAGCAGTGAAATTGGGGCAGGGCCTAGAGAGCAGTACTTC
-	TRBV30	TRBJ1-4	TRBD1	CAWAGTGTPGNEKLFF	TGTGCCTGGGCCGGGACAGGAACCCCAGGGAATGAAAAACTGTTTTTT
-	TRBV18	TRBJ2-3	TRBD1	CASSPDRVDTQYF	TGTGCCAGCTCACCAGACAGGGTAGATACGCAGTATTTT
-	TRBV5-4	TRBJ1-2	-	CASSSTPGDREGYTF	TGTGCCAGCAGTTCTACCCCAGGGGACCGAGAAGGCTACACCTTC
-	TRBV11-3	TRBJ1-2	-	CASSLGFIGPGHYGYTF	TGTGCCAGCAGCTTAGGTTTCATCGGGCCCGGCCACTATGGCTACACCTTC
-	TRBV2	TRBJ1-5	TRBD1	CASSTTGSNQPQHF	TGTGCCAGCAGTACGACAGGGAGCAATCAGCCCCAGCATTTT
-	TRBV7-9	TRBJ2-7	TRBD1	CASSLVSGTDEQYF	TGTGCCAGCAGCTTAGTCTCCGGGACAGACGAGCAGTACTTC